This passage covers 16 T cell receptor beta chains from one sample sequenced in a study of blood T cell repertoires in COVID-19. Some clones are missing from TCRdb's copy, which holds only in-frame ones; the method was immunoSEQ multiplex PCR. Of approximately 170,000 clones in the sample, around 87% were seen once. The material sequenced was peripheral blood. These receptors originate from a woman of 80 years or more in a cohort sampled during active or convalescent COVID-19.

This chain connects TRBV18 to TRBJ1-3, with D hard to call. The CDR3 extends over 15 amino acids. Germline-derived CDR1 and CDR2 are KGHSH and LQKENI. Trimming removed 3 bases at V and 0 bases at J, with 9 bases between. The CDR3 region is CASSPRRYSGNTIYF. The CDR3 nucleotides read TGTGCCAGCTCACCCCGTCGGTACTCTGGAAACACCATATATTTT.

J is TRBJ1-1 and V is TRBV25-1; maybe TRBD1 (5 bases). CDR1 and CDR2 (germline): MGHDK, SYGVNS. Trimming shortened V by 6 bases and J by 10 bases, and 18 bases separated the two germline ends. The CDR3 has 13 residues. CDR3 protein: CASRGGLQLGAFF. CDR3 DNA: TGTGCCAGCAGGGGGGGACTCCAGCTCGGAGCTTTCTTT.

This clone was seen only a few times. V usage is TRBV11-2 and J usage is TRBJ2-1, with 8 bases that match TRBD1. Looked up from germline, CDR1 is SGHAT and CDR2 is FQNNGV. V gave up 4 bases and J gave up 5 bases; unmatched junction bases: 7. CDR3 size: 15 residues. In DNA form, the CDR3 reads TGTGCCAGCAGCTCGGACGGACAGGGAAACAATGAGCAGTTCTTC. Protein product: CASSSDGQGNNEQFF.

V gene TRBV3-1 (or the pseudogene TRBV3-2) combines with J gene TRBJ2-7; 10 nucleotides agree with TRBD2. The CDR3 runs to 15 residues. In germline, CDR1 is LGHDT, CDR2 YNNKEL (reference sequence). V was clipped by 3 bases and J by 4 bases; unmatched bases: 6. CDR3 in DNA: TGTGCCAGCAGCCACTCCTCTAGCGGGAGTTACGAGCAGTACGTC. Its protein is CASSHSSSGSYEQYV.

The DNA for the CDR3 is TGTGCCAGCAGGGGGACTCATGAAGCTTTCTTT. Translated, it gives CASRGTHEAFF. The chain has TRBV6-5 and TRBJ1-1; maybe TRBD1 (5 bases). The germline V gene has CDR1 MNHEY and CDR2 SVGAGI. V lost 6 bases and J lost 7, with 9 bases in between. This CDR3 region has 11 residues.

This chain connects TRBV19 to TRBJ1-1, with D uncertain. CDR1 and CDR2 (germline): LNHDA, SQIVND (reference sequence). The CDR3 length is 13 residues. Trimming took 10 bases from V and 10 from J, leaving 22 bases between them. The CDR3 DNA sequence: TGTGCCACCCTATCGGGTCCCACGATAGCAGCTTTCTTT. It is translated as CATLSGPTIAAFF.

V and J are TRBV19 and TRBJ2-5, with D perhaps matching TRBD1 (6 bases). CDR1 is LNHDA and CDR2 is SQIVND in the germline V gene (reference sequence). The V gene lost 0 bases and the J gene lost 2 bases, with 16 bases spanning the gap. CDR3 length: 17 residues. The CDR3 DNA is TGTGCCAGTAGTATAGACCAGGGACATCGATTTCAAGAGACCCAGTACTTC. Translated: CASSIDQGHRFQETQYF.

The V call is TRBV6-5, the J call TRBJ2-1; 8 bases are shared with TRBD2. Germline CDR1 is MNHEY and CDR2 is SVGAGI. CDR3 length: 13 amino acids. The junction had 10 bases not matched to a gene; V was cut back by 4 bases and J by 14 bases. This CDR3 is CASSFGLARPEFF. For the CDR3, the DNA is TGTGCCAGCAGTTTCGGACTAGCCCGACCGGAGTTCTTC.

This clone was seen only once. The chain has TRBV11-2 and TRBJ1-4; possibly TRBD1 for D (5 bases). The V and J ends lost 5 bases and 7 bases respectively, with 14 bases between them. The CDR3 spans 14 residues. Germline V gene data show CDR1 as SGHAT and CDR2 as FQNNGV. CDR3 region: CASSPKTAGEKLFF. The CDR3 DNA reads as TGTGCCAGCAGCCCCAAGACAGCGGGTGAAAAACTGTTTTTT.

The V and J genes are TRBV11-3 and TRBJ2-3; TRBD2 agrees at 13 bases. This CDR3 has 17 amino acids. Germline V CDR1 and CDR2: SGHNT, YENEEA. Trimming took 5 bases from V and 1 from J; bases not matched to a gene: 6. The CDR3 loop is CASSPTSGGRGTDTQYF. The CDR3 nucleotides read TGTGCCAGCAGCCCGACTAGCGGGGGGCGTGGCACAGATACGCAGTATTTT.

This sequence joins TRBV28 and TRBJ1-2; D ambiguous. V was cut by 5 bases and J by 3 bases, with 7 bases left in between. Per germline, CDR1 MDHEN and CDR2 SYDVKM. This CDR3 contains 12 residues. DNA for the CDR3: TGTGCCAGCAGTCCAACATACTATGGCTACACCTTC. It yields the protein CASSPTYYGYTF.

V gene TRBV20-1 combines with J gene TRBJ2-1; D is possibly TRBD2 (5 bases). V lost 3 bases and J lost 3, with 12 bases in between. The CDR3 contains 14 residues. Germline loops: CDR1 DFQATT, CDR2 SNEGSKA (reference sequence). CDR3 amino acids: CSASHPGYYNEQFF. DNA of the CDR3: TGCAGTGCTAGTCATCCGGGATACTACAATGAGCAGTTCTTC.

This clone was seen only a few times. The V gene is TRBV12-3 or TRBV12-4, the J gene TRBJ1-2, with TRBD1 matching over 9 bases. V shed 7 bases and J 6 bases; nucleotides not matched to a gene: 6. This CDR3 is built from 13 residues. CDR3 region: CASNQDRGNGYTF. The CDR3 DNA reads TGTGCCAGCAATCAGGACAGGGGCAATGGCTACACCTTC.

V gene TRBV19 combines with J gene TRBJ1-2; tentative D call: TRBD1 (5 bases). CDR1 and CDR2 from the germline V gene are LNHDA and SQIVND (reference sequence). The germline V and J ends were trimmed by 7 bases and 3 bases, with 15 bases remaining between them. CDR3 length: 14 residues. The CDR3 sequence is CASTAGNRDYGYTF. The CDR3 nucleotides are TGTGCCAGTACAGCAGGGAATAGAGACTATGGCTACACCTTC.

The chain carries TRBV13 and TRBJ2-1; TRBD1 is a possible D gene (6 bases). Trimming took 3 bases from V and 0 from J, leaving 12 bases between them. Germline CDR1 and CDR2: PRHDT and FYEKMQ (reference sequence). The CDR3 is made up of 16 amino acids. The CDR3 here is CASSLIRGSSYNEQFF. As DNA, the CDR3 is TGTGCCAGCAGCTTGATCAGGGGAAGCTCCTACAATGAGCAGTTCTTC.

The V call is TRBV5-1, the J call TRBJ1-4; no clear D gene. There are 13 residues in the CDR3. The germline V and J ends were trimmed by 0 bases and 12 bases, with 12 bases remaining between them. CDR1 is SGHRS and CDR2 is YFSETQ in the germline V gene. The CDR3 DNA follows: TGCGCCAGCAGCTTGGGGAGTCCTGGTCAACTGTTTTTT. Encoded protein: CASSLGSPGQLFF.